This TCR beta chain was documented in a study of T cell repertoires in cytomegalovirus infection. Turning to the study itself: Evidence of both CMV infection and a matching HLA type came from public TCR beta signatures.

Trimming removed 3 bases from V and 8 bases from J; junction bases left unmatched: 10. The CDR3 runs to 16 residues. Germline CDR1 SEHNR, CDR2 FQNEAQ (reference sequence). MiXCR, applied by TCRdb to the reads, yields one record per CDR3 protein. The repertoire holds about 450,000 distinct CDR3 sequences, with 30% to 40% as singletons. As for this clonotype: Its antigen is not known.

Notes on the study in general: Based on cumulative public TCR beta family frequency, carriers of CMV plus the relevant HLA were identified. In two of eight donors, the top clonotype was HLA-C-restricted CMV-specific.

This TCR came from a human donor in good health (CMV status not recorded). Some clones in this sample may be carry-over from other donors' samples. This chain links TRBV7-9 with TRBJ1-1; 12 bases are shared with TRBD1. Sequencing was performed on PBMCs. CDR3 region: CASSLVSGTGGDEAFF. In nucleotides, the CDR3 is TGTGCCAGCAGCTTGGTCTCCGGGACAGGGGGCGACGAAGCTTTCTTT.